Each of the 14 T cell receptor beta chains below was sequenced from the same sample in a study of human T cells and chemical hapten exposure (dated by TCRdb to 2020 to 2022). The library came from RACE. TCRdb shows the sequencer as NextSeq 500. TCRdb redid the processing of the public reads, applying fastp at Q25 and MiXCR, and retained in-frame beta chains. Identical CDR3 protein sequences are pooled into one entry, listed with their most common genes and DNA. The sample records 65,000 to 95,000 distinct CDR3 sequences, roughly 10% of which are singletons. The ten top clones hold roughly 3.6% of the sample. Sample time point, as interpreted from the label and publication: patch test 1, 2 weeks after DPC sensitization. This sample's treatment or condition label indicates: therapeutic diphenylcyclopropenone sensitization with weekly scalp DPC. The source material was whole blood, sampled in connection with sensitization to the hapten diphenylcyclopropenone (DPC). The source of these receptors is a woman in her sixties or seventies with alopecia areata. Some clones in this sample may be carry-over from other donors' samples.

This clonotype was detected only a few times. The chain recombines TRBV5-1 with TRBJ2-1, with 16 bases lining up with TRBD2. The germline gives CDR1 SGHRS, CDR2 YFSETQ. V trimming: 4 bases; J trimming: 0 bases; junction bases outside the gene matches: 10. The CDR3 contains 20 residues. CDR3 loop: CASSPGTSGGATSSYNEQFF. CDR3 nucleotides: TGCGCCAGCAGCCCAGGGACTAGCGGGGGGGCGACCAGCTCCTACAATGAGCAGTTCTTC.

This clonotype was seen at least ten times. The genes are TRBV18 and TRBJ2-4, with D uncertain. The V end was cut by 3 bases, the J end by 2 bases, with 11 bases between. The CDR3 totals 15 residues. CDR1 and CDR2 from the germline V gene are KGHSH and LQKENI. The CDR3 sequence: CASSPPVGTKNIQYF. The CDR3 DNA reads as TGTGCCAGCTCACCCCCAGTGGGTACCAAAAACATTCAGTACTTC.

This clonotype was observed at least ten times. The V gene is TRBV30, the J gene TRBJ2-1; unclear D gene. Trimming took 0 bases from V and 0 from J, leaving 6 bases between them. This CDR3 spans 14 amino acids. The germline V gene encodes CDR1 GTSNPN and CDR2 SVGIG (reference sequence). In DNA, the CDR3 is TGTGCCTGGAGTGTTAGTACCTCCTACAATGAGCAGTTCTTC. It encodes CAWSVSTSYNEQFF.

This clonotype showed up just a few times. This chain uses TRBV20-1 with TRBJ2-3; 9 bases agree with TRBD2. The germline gives CDR1 DFQATT, CDR2 SNEGSKA (reference sequence). The CDR3 spans 18 residues. J was trimmed by 6 bases and V by 6 bases; bases with no gene match: 22. For the CDR3, the DNA is TGCAGTGCCCCAGCCACAGCGGGTGCGGGGGGGCCTATGGATACGCAGTATTTT. Its protein is CSAPATAGAGGPMDTQYF.

This clonotype was counted between two and nine times. The chain combines TRBV20-1 with TRBJ1-2; D may be TRBD1 (5 bases). Looked up from germline, CDR1 is DFQATT and CDR2 is SNEGSKA (reference sequence). The V and J ends lost 6 bases and 4 bases respectively, with 15 bases between them. The CDR3 is 13 amino acids. The CDR3 region is CSARTGLGYGYTF. As DNA, the CDR3 is TGCAGTGCCCGGACGGGGCTCGGCTATGGCTACACCTTC.

This clonotype was detected many times. The chain couples TRBV12-3 or TRBV12-4 to TRBJ1-2; D not certain. CDR3 length equals 14 residues. Trimming removed 6 bases from V and 8 bases from J, with 19 bases in between. CDR3 sequence: CASRILGNLRGYTF. DNA for the CDR3: TGTGCCAGCAGGATTTTGGGCAATCTTCGGGGCTACACCTTC.

This clonotype was recorded many times. The chain carries TRBV9 and TRBJ1-5, with TRBD1 identical over 7 bases. The CDR3 runs to 13 residues. CDR1 SGDLS and CDR2 YYNGEE come from the germline V gene. Trimming removed 4 bases from V and 5 bases from J; junction bases left unmatched: 3. DNA of the CDR3: TGTGCCAGCAGCATTACAGGGGATCAGCCCCAGCATTTT. Its protein product is CASSITGDQPQHF.

This clonotype turned up a few times. The chain carries TRBV20-1 and TRBJ2-3; D remains ambiguous. Germline CDR1 DFQATT, CDR2 SNEGSKA (reference sequence). The CDR3 has 15 amino acids. Between the trimmed V and J ends, which lost 8 bases and 1 base, there was a span of 19 bases. CDR3 nucleotides: TGCAGTCCATCTACGGGTACAGAGCGCACAGATACGCAGTATTTT. This sequence encodes CSPSTGTERTDTQYF.

The V gene is TRBV12-3 or TRBV12-4, the J gene TRBJ2-4; 10 bases fit TRBD1. V lost 6 bases and J lost 9; bases outside the gene matches: 5. The length of the CDR3 is 13 residues. The CDR3 here is CASSRQGAVIQYF. The CDR3 nucleotides read TGTGCCAGCAGCAGACAGGGGGCAGTCATTCAGTACTTC.

The V and J genes are TRBV6-2 or TRBV6-3 and TRBJ2-1, with 9 nucleotides matching TRBD2. Germline V lookup: CDR1 MNHEY, CDR2 SVGEGT. V was pared by 4 bases and J by 8 bases, with 6 bases of the junction left unmatched. This CDR3 has 14 amino acids. This chain's CDR3 is CASSWASGAYEQFF. CDR3 sequence (DNA): TGTGCCAGCAGTTGGGCTAGCGGGGCCTATGAGCAGTTCTTC.

The chain joins TRBV10-3 to TRBJ1-2; D might be TRBD1 (6 bases). V lost 10 bases and J lost 7, with 19 bases in between. The CDR3 loop spans 13 amino acids. The germline gives CDR1 ENHRY, CDR2 SYGVKD. Written as DNA, the CDR3 is TGTGCCACAGGGGAAGGGACTCTTGGTGGCTACACCTTC. Residues: CATGEGTLGGYTF.

This clonotype was detected many times. This chain links TRBV29-1 with TRBJ2-1, with 7 bases fitting TRBD1. Germline V gene data show CDR1 as SQVTM and CDR2 as ANQGSEA. Trimming at V came to 6 bases and at J to 5 bases, leaving 10 bases not matched to a gene. The CDR3 spans 14 residues. CDR3 nucleotide sequence: TGCAGCGTCCCTTGGACAGGCAGAGACAATGAGCAGTTCTTC. Protein product: CSVPWTGRDNEQFF.

This clonotype was recorded many times. This sequence joins TRBV7-6 and TRBJ2-5; a possible D gene is TRBD2 (6 bases). CDR1 is SGHVS and CDR2 is FNYEAQ in the germline V gene. V lost 1 base and J lost 2, with 11 bases in between. There are 15 residues in the CDR3. CDR3 bases: TGTGCCAGCAGCTTAGGGTCTAGCGCACAAGAGACCCAGTACTTC. This codes for CASSLGSSAQETQYF.

CDR3 nucleotides: TGTGCCAGCAGTACCCAGGGGGCTGGGGCCAACGTCCTGACTTTC. Its protein is CASSTQGAGANVLTF. The J gene is TRBJ2-6, the V gene TRBV27, with 7 bases aligning to TRBD1. The V segment lost 5 bases and the J segment 2 bases; nucleotides outside the gene matches: 3. The CDR3 has 15 residues. The V gene's germline CDR1 is MNHEY and CDR2 SMNVEV (reference sequence).